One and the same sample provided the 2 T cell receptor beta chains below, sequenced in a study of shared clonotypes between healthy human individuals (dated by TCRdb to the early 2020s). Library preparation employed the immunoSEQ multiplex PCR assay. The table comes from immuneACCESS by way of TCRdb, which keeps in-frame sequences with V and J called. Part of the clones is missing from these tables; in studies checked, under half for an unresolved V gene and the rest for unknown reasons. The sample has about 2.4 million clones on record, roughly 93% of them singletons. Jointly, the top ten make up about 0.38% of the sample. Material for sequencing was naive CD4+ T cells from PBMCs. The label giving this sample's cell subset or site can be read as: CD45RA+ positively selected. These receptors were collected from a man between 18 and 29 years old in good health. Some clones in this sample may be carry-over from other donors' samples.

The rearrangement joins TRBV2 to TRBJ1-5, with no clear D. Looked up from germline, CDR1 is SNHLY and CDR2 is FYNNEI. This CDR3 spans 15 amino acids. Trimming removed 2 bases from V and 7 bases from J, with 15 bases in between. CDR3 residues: CASSERVAGSQPQHF. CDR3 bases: TGTGCCAGCAGTGAAAGGGTAGCGGGGTCCCAGCCCCAGCATTTT. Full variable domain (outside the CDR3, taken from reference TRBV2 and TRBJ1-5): EPEVTQTPSHQVTQMGQEVILRCVPISNHLYFYWYRQILGQKVEFLVSFYNNEISEKSEIFDDQFSVERPDGSNFTLKIRSTKLEDSAMYFCASSERVAGSQPQHFGDGTRLSIL.

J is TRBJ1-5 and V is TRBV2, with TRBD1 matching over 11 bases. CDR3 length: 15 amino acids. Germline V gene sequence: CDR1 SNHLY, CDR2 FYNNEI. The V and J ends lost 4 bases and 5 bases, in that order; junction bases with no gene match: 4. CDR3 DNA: TGTGCCAGCAGTGGGACAGGGGGCGAGGATCAGCCCCAGCATTTT. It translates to CASSGTGGEDQPQHF.